A single sample is the source of the 29 T cell receptor beta chains below, sequenced in a study of cytomegalovirus exposure and HLA in healthy donors. TCRdb's table, derived via immunoSEQ multiplex PCR, lists solely in-frame clones and lacks some. Among roughly 56,000 clones listed, 85% to 95% were seen once. Sequenced material: PBMCs. All receptors derive from a young man in good health and CMV-seronegative.

The gene calls are TRBV6-6 and TRBJ1-1, with D possibly being TRBD1 (5 bases). V shed 6 bases and J shed 4 bases, with 12 bases lying between them. CDR1 is MNHNY, CDR2 SVGAGI, per germline (reference sequence). This CDR3 has 13 residues. The CDR3 coding sequence is TGTGCCAGCAGGGCAGGGCAGGTCACTGAAGCTTTCTTT. It is translated as CASRAGQVTEAFF.

The V gene is TRBV9, the J gene TRBJ2-1, with 10 bases fitting TRBD2. J lost 5 bases, V lost 5 bases, and 7 bases had no gene match. CDR3 length: 15 amino acids. Germline V gene data show CDR1 as SGDLS and CDR2 as YYNGEE. As DNA, the CDR3 is TGTGCCAGCAGTCCCGGGACTAGCGCTAACAATGAGCAGTTCTTC. Its protein product is CASSPGTSANNEQFF.

The chain combines TRBV14 with TRBJ2-3; D ambiguous. The CDR3 is made up of 16 amino acids. Trimming took 3 bases from V and 0 from J, leaving 13 bases between them. CDR1 and CDR2 from the germline V gene are SGHDN and FVKESK. In nucleotides, the CDR3 is TGTGCCAGCAGCCAGTTTACTCTATTGAGCACAGATACGCAGTATTTT. It translates to CASSQFTLLSTDTQYF.

This chain joins TRBV10-3 and TRBJ1-5; D may be TRBD1 (6 bases). The germline V gene has CDR1 ENHRY and CDR2 SYGVKD. Trimming took off 10 bases at V and 5 bases at J, with 15 bases between the two ends. This CDR3 contains 13 residues. CDR3 nucleotides: TGTGCCACCAGGCTAGAGGGGGATCAGCCCCAGCATTTT. Its protein product is CATRLEGDQPQHF.

CDR3 protein: CASQPSSGNTIYF. The CDR3, as DNA: TGTGCCAGTCAGCCTAGCTCTGGAAACACCATATATTTT. J is TRBJ1-3 and V is TRBV19; D unresolved. Trimming pared 8 bases from V and 0 bases from J, leaving 8 bases between. This CDR3 has 13 residues. CDR1 LNHDA and CDR2 SQIVND come from the germline V gene (reference sequence).

The J gene is TRBJ1-4, the V gene TRBV10-2; D is uncertain. This CDR3 spans 12 amino acids. Trimming took off 3 bases at V and 4 bases at J, with 3 bases between the two ends. In germline, CDR1 is WSHSY, CDR2 SAAADI. This CDR3 reads CASSDSNEKLFF. As DNA, the CDR3 is TGCGCCAGCAGTGACAGTAATGAAAAACTGTTTTTT.

This clone was seen only a few times. This chain connects TRBV6-1 to TRBJ1-4, with 7 bases lining up with TRBD1. Unmatched junction bases numbered 11, after V lost 4 bases and J lost 15 bases. Germline assignment: CDR1 MNHNS and CDR2 SASEGT. The CDR3 contains 13 residues. Written as DNA, the CDR3 is TGTGCCAGCAGTGGCGCCAGACAGGGAGTATTGTTTTTT. Protein sequence: CASSGARQGVLFF.

The chain links TRBV5-1 to TRBJ2-2; D not certain. CDR3 length: 13 amino acids. V lost 6 bases and J 0 bases, leaving 6 bases between the germline ends. CDR1 SGHRS and CDR2 YFSETQ come from the germline V gene. CDR3 amino acids: CASTAANTGELFF. The CDR3 DNA reads as TGCGCCAGCACGGCGGCGAACACCGGGGAGCTGTTTTTT.

The V gene is TRBV29-1, the J gene TRBJ2-1; tentatively, D is TRBD1 (5 bases). Deletions cut 6 bases from V and 0 bases from J, with 9 bases between. Germline-derived CDR1 and CDR2 are SQVTM and ANQGSEA. CDR3 length equals 13 residues. CDR3 region: CSVAGISYNEQFF. DNA of the CDR3: TGCAGCGTCGCAGGGATCTCCTACAATGAGCAGTTCTTC.

This chain uses TRBV28 with TRBJ1-3; 8 nucleotides match TRBD1. Germline assignment: CDR1 MDHEN and CDR2 SYDVKM. The CDR3 contains 16 residues. The junction had 7 bases not matched to a gene; V was cut back by 4 bases and J by 2 bases. The CDR3: CASSSGQGRAGNTIYF. The CDR3 nucleotides read TGTGCCAGCAGTTCCGGACAGGGAAGAGCTGGAAACACCATATATTTT.

CDR3 nucleotides: TGTGCCAGCAGCTTTGGAGCGGAGAGCTCCTACGAGCAGTACTTC. Its protein product is CASSFGAESSYEQYF. The genes are TRBV5-4 and TRBJ2-7; weak D call: TRBD2 (5 bases). V was trimmed by 2 bases and J by 0 bases, leaving 12 bases between them. The CDR3 extends over 15 amino acids. Germline lookup yields CDR1 SGHNT and CDR2 YYREEE (reference sequence).

The chain uses TRBV28 and TRBJ2-7; 8 bases fit TRBD1. The germline V gene has CDR1 MDHEN and CDR2 SYDVKM. J lost 0 bases, V lost 5 bases, and 12 bases had no gene match. This CDR3 spans 17 amino acids. The CDR3: CASSLNRDRSLSYEQYF. CDR3 DNA sequence: TGTGCCAGCAGTCTTAACCGGGACAGGTCTCTCTCCTACGAGCAGTACTTC.

The J gene is TRBJ1-2, the V gene TRBV2; the D gene is possibly TRBD1 (6 bases). This CDR3 has 14 residues. V lost 10 bases to trimming and J lost 3 bases, with 18 bases between them. Germline CDR1 SNHLY, CDR2 FYNNEI. The CDR3 here is CANLKGGIYYGYTF. The CDR3 DNA sequence: TGTGCCAACCTAAAGGGGGGGATTTACTATGGCTACACCTTC.

The chain employs TRBV6-6 and TRBJ2-1; 10 nucleotides match TRBD2. V dropped 5 bases and J dropped 2; count of bases not matched to a gene: 6. Germline V gene sequence: CDR1 MNHNY, CDR2 SVGAGI (reference sequence). The CDR3 is 16 amino acids. The CDR3 nucleotides are TGTGCCAGCAGTCCCCTAGGACTAGCGGCCTACAATGAGCAGTTCTTC. Residues: CASSPLGLAAYNEQFF.

V usage is TRBV6-1 and J usage is TRBJ1-3, with 8 bases aligning to TRBD1. CDR3 length: 15 residues. The germline CDR1 and CDR2 sequences are MNHNS and SASEGT. With 4 bases clipped from V and 4 bases from J, the junction kept 6 bases outside the gene matches. The CDR3 is CASSGQGAPGNTIYF. CDR3 in DNA: TGTGCCAGCAGTGGCCAGGGGGCTCCCGGAAACACCATATATTTT.

This chain links TRBV10-3 with TRBJ1-2, with 7 bases matching TRBD1. CDR1 and CDR2 (germline): ENHRY, SYGVKD. The V gene end was trimmed by 7 bases and the J gene end by 0 bases; junction bases not matched to a gene: 11. The CDR3 covers 16 residues. DNA of the CDR3: TGTGCCATCACTAGAGGTCTGACAGGGTCTAACTATGGCTACACCTTC. This gives the protein CAITRGLTGSNYGYTF.

V is TRBV28 and J is TRBJ1-4, with a possible D match to TRBD1 (6 bases). The CDR3 sequence is 14 residues long. The germline V and J ends were trimmed by 5 bases and 6 bases, with 13 bases remaining between them. Germline loops: CDR1 MDHEN, CDR2 SYDVKM. CDR3 amino acids: CASSVRGYDEKLFF. CDR3 nucleotide sequence: TGTGCCAGCAGTGTCAGGGGATATGATGAAAAACTGTTTTTT.

V and J are TRBV18 and TRBJ1-1, with 7 positions matching TRBD1. Germline lookup yields CDR1 KGHSH and CDR2 LQKENI. With 2 bases clipped from V and 5 bases from J, the junction kept 11 bases outside the gene matches. This CDR3 region has 16 residues. In nucleotides, the CDR3 is TGTGCCAGCTCACCAGGACAGGACCCCCTCCTAACTGAAGCTTTCTTT. Translated: CASSPGQDPLLTEAFF.

J is TRBJ1-5 and V is TRBV10-1; D possibly corresponds to TRBD1 (6 bases). The CDR3 spans 14 residues. Trimming took off 8 bases at V and 6 bases at J, with 17 bases between the two ends. CDR1 and CDR2 from the germline V gene are WNHNN and SYGVQD (reference sequence). This chain's CDR3 is CASLPGVRGQPQHF. CDR3 in DNA: TGCGCCAGCTTACCAGGGGTGAGGGGTCAGCCCCAGCATTTT.

The chain has TRBV7-2 and TRBJ2-1; D gene ambiguous. Germline-derived CDR1 and CDR2 are SGHTA and FQGNSA. Trimming stripped 1 base from V and 7 bases from J, with 14 bases between. The CDR3 covers 15 residues. The CDR3 region is CASSLGGLERNEQFF. Written as DNA, the CDR3 is TGTGCCAGCAGCTTAGGAGGCCTGGAGAGGAATGAGCAGTTCTTC.

As DNA, the CDR3 is TGTGCCAGCAGCTTGGCGGGAACTCAGCCCCAGCATTTT. Protein product: CASSLAGTQPQHF. The chain uses TRBV5-5 and TRBJ1-5; D remains unclear. The CDR3 runs 13 residues. Germline V gives CDR1 SGHKS, CDR2 YYEKEE (reference sequence). Trimming shortened V by 0 bases and J by 6 bases, and 7 bases separated the two germline ends.

V is TRBV6-1 and J is TRBJ2-5; D is possibly TRBD2 (6 bases). Trimming took 5 bases from V and 2 from J, leaving 15 bases between them. Germline loops: CDR1 MNHNS, CDR2 SASEGT. This CDR3 comprises 15 residues. Written as DNA, the CDR3 is TGTGCCAGCAGTCGTTCCGGGGGAGTACAAGAGACCCAGTACTTC. It codes for CASSRSGGVQETQYF.

This clone was seen just once. This chain connects TRBV6-5 to TRBJ2-7; TRBD1 aligns across 10 bases. The CDR3 runs to 15 residues. J gave up 5 bases and V 8 bases, and 12 bases lay outside the gene matches. Germline V gene lookup returns CDR1 MNHEY and CDR2 SVGAGI. CDR3 coding DNA: TGTGCCAGCGCCTCCGGGACAGGGGAGGCAAACGAGCAGTACTTC. Translating gives CASASGTGEANEQYF.

CDR3 residues: CASSIAGTSGSASTDTQYF. The CDR3 DNA reads TGTGCCAGTAGTATAGCCGGCACTAGCGGGAGCGCTAGCACAGATACGCAGTATTTT. This chain connects TRBV19 to TRBJ2-3, with TRBD2 matching over 11 bases. The CDR3 extends over 19 amino acids. Germline values: CDR1 LNHDA, CDR2 SQIVND (reference sequence). Trimming at V came to 1 base and at J to 0 bases, leaving 9 bases not matched to a gene.

This chain links TRBV5-4 with TRBJ1-1, with D unclear. V lost 1 base and J lost 3, with 4 bases in between. Germline loops: CDR1 SGHNT, CDR2 YYREEE (reference sequence). The CDR3 spans 12 residues. The CDR3 region has the DNA TGTGCCAGCAGCTTGTCATACACTGAAGCTTTCTTT. The encoded protein is CASSLSYTEAFF.

This rearrangement joins TRBV28 to TRBJ1-5, with 7 bases matching TRBD1. CDR3 length equals 15 residues. CDR1 MDHEN and CDR2 SYDVKM come from the germline V gene. Germline trimming cut 10 bases from V and 0 bases from J; bases unmatched to any gene: 9. CDR3 DNA sequence: TGTGCCATCAATGGACGGGACAGTAGCAATCAGCCCCAGCATTTT. Translating gives CAINGRDSSNQPQHF.

The chain couples TRBV19 to TRBJ1-3; D is ambiguous. The CDR3 runs 13 residues. Germline V CDR1 and CDR2: LNHDA, SQIVND (reference sequence). Trimming removed 5 bases from V and 2 bases from J, with 7 bases in between. The CDR3: CASSEVAGNTIYF. The CDR3 DNA reads as TGTGCCAGTAGTGAGGTTGCTGGAAACACCATATATTTT.

The chain combines TRBV11-3 with TRBJ1-2, with TRBD1 identical over 9 bases. Germline loops: CDR1 SGHNT, CDR2 YENEEA. The junction had 4 bases not matched to a gene; V was cut back by 3 bases and J by 8 bases. CDR3 length equals 13 residues. Here the CDR3 reads CASSFGTGYGYTF. The CDR3 region has the DNA TGTGCCAGCAGCTTCGGGACAGGGTACGGCTACACCTTC.

The chain has TRBV27 and TRBJ2-6, with a tentative D call TRBD2 (6 bases). The CDR3 is 16 amino acids. V dropped 0 bases and J dropped 0 bases, with 6 bases sitting between them. CDR1 is MNHEY and CDR2 is SMNVEV in the germline V gene (reference sequence). Here the CDR3 DNA reads TGTGCCAGCAGTTTATCGGGGGGCTCTGGGGCCAACGTCCTGACTTTC. Translating it yields CASSLSGGSGANVLTF. The whole variable domain, remainder taken from reference TRBV27 and TRBJ2-6, is EAQVTQNPRYLITVTGKKLTVTCSQNMNHEYMSWYRQDPGLGLRQIYYSMNVEVTDKGDVPEGYKVSRKEKRNFPLILESPSPNQTSLYFCASSLSGGSGANVLTFGAGSRLTVL.